A selection of T cell receptor beta chains follows, all from one sample in a study of cytomegalovirus exposure and HLA in healthy donors. Measured with immunoSEQ multiplex PCR; TCRdb has only the in-frame clones, and not every one. The sample yields approximately 170,000 clones, roughly 79% seen once. The sequencing sample was made of PBMCs. Receptors were obtained from a woman aged 35 to 49 in good health and CMV-seronegative. Each CDR3 is given with its conserved first and last residue. Each record gives: clone size, J gene, V gene, D gene, CDR3 protein, CDR3 DNA. D genes are given only for firm matches. Rows give clone size only sometimes, using once, few, many, or a class for an expanded clone.

clone_size: .
j_call: TRBJ2-7
v_call: TRBV9
d_call: .
cdr3_aa: CASSAGSSYEQYF
cdr3_nt: TGTGCCAGCAGCGCGGGGAGCTCCTACGAGCAGTACTTC

clone_size: .
j_call: TRBJ1-1
v_call: TRBV25-1
d_call: .
cdr3_aa: CASSRGSEAFF
cdr3_nt: TGTGCCAGCAGCAGGGGAAGCGAAGCTTTCTTT

clone_size: .
j_call: TRBJ1-1
v_call: TRBV5-8
d_call: .
cdr3_aa: CASSLRGNTEAFF
cdr3_nt: TGTGCCAGCAGCTTAAGGGGGAACACTGAAGCTTTCTTT

clone_size: few
j_call: TRBJ1-1
v_call: TRBV10-3
d_call: .
cdr3_aa: CAIRGLQNTEAFF
cdr3_nt: TGTGCCATCAGGGGCCTACAGAACACTGAAGCTTTCTTT

clone_size: .
j_call: TRBJ2-7
v_call: TRBV5-1
d_call: TRBD2
cdr3_aa: CASSLETSGTTSYEQYF
cdr3_nt: TGCGCCAGCAGCTTGGAGACTAGCGGGACCACTTCCTACGAGCAGTACTTC

clone_size: .
j_call: TRBJ2-7
v_call: TRBV2
d_call: .
cdr3_aa: CASSGGFQYEQYF
cdr3_nt: TGTGCCAGCAGTGGAGGTTTTCAATACGAGCAGTACTTC

clone_size: once
j_call: TRBJ2-3
v_call: TRBV27
d_call: TRBD1
cdr3_aa: CASSPISQGESSTDTQYF
cdr3_nt: TGTGCCAGCAGTCCTATATCACAGGGGGAAAGTAGCACAGATACGCAGTATTTT

clone_size: few
j_call: TRBJ1-2
v_call: TRBV5-1
d_call: TRBD1
cdr3_aa: CASSPGQGEGYTF
cdr3_nt: TGCGCCAGCAGCCCCGGACAGGGGGAGGGCTACACCTTC

clone_size: .
j_call: TRBJ2-5
v_call: TRBV6-1
d_call: .
cdr3_aa: CASSLTRARDQYF
cdr3_nt: TGTGCCAGCAGCCTAACCCGGGCCCGGGACCAGTACTTC

clone_size: .
j_call: TRBJ1-1
v_call: TRBV7-9
d_call: .
cdr3_aa: CASSSKDREAFF
cdr3_nt: TGTGCCAGCAGCAGTAAAGACAGGGAAGCTTTCTTT

clone_size: .
j_call: TRBJ1-2
v_call: TRBV2
d_call: TRBD1
cdr3_aa: CASSDTDRGMGGGYTF
cdr3_nt: TGTGCCAGCAGTGATACGGACAGGGGAATGGGGGGTGGCTACACCTTC

clone_size: .
j_call: TRBJ2-1
v_call: TRBV7-8
d_call: .
cdr3_aa: CASSSRPTRGGGNEQFF
cdr3_nt: TGTGCCAGCAGCTCCCGCCCGACGAGGGGAGGGGGCAATGAGCAGTTCTTC

clone_size: once
j_call: TRBJ2-1
v_call: TRBV5-1
d_call: TRBD1
cdr3_aa: CASGLSGGAYNEQFF
cdr3_nt: TGCGCCAGCGGCCTGTCAGGGGGAGCCTACAATGAGCAGTTCTTC

clone_size: once
j_call: TRBJ2-7
v_call: TRBV19
d_call: .
cdr3_aa: CASSHPRGGIRGHEQYF
cdr3_nt: TGTGCCAGTAGTCACCCTAGGGGAGGAATCCGGGGTCACGAGCAGTACTTC

clone_size: .
j_call: TRBJ2-7
v_call: TRBV5-4
d_call: TRBD2
cdr3_aa: CASSLVERERGRVYEQYF
cdr3_nt: TGTGCCAGCAGCTTGGTGGAGCGGGAGAGAGGGCGTGTGTACGAGCAGTACTTC

clone_size: .
j_call: TRBJ1-1
v_call: TRBV7-3
d_call: .
cdr3_aa: CASSLMAEVTEAFF
cdr3_nt: TGTGCCAGCAGCTTAATGGCAGAGGTCACTGAAGCTTTCTTT

clone_size: many
j_call: TRBJ2-7
v_call: TRBV7-8
d_call: .
cdr3_aa: CASSLAGVSYEQYF
cdr3_nt: TGTGCCAGCAGCTTAGCCGGGGTTTCCTACGAGCAGTACTTC

clone_size: .
j_call: TRBJ2-1
v_call: TRBV2
d_call: TRBD2
cdr3_aa: CASSEALSLAGISFF
cdr3_nt: TGTGCCAGCAGTGAAGCGCTGTCACTAGCGGGGATCTCGTTCTTC

clone_size: .
j_call: TRBJ2-2
v_call: TRBV5-1
d_call: TRBD2
cdr3_aa: CASSLLAGANTGELFF
cdr3_nt: TGCGCCAGCAGCCTCCTAGCGGGAGCGAACACCGGGGAGCTGTTTTTT

clone_size: .
j_call: TRBJ1-1
v_call: TRBV5-4
d_call: .
cdr3_aa: CASRGSGTKNTEAFF
cdr3_nt: TGTGCCAGCAGAGGATCCGGGACAAAGAACACTGAAGCTTTCTTT

clone_size: .
j_call: TRBJ1-4
v_call: TRBV6-1
d_call: TRBD1
cdr3_aa: CASSFGQDFNEKLFF
cdr3_nt: TGTGCCAGCAGTTTCGGACAGGACTTTAATGAAAAACTGTTTTTT

clone_size: few
j_call: TRBJ1-5
v_call: TRBV21-1
d_call: .
cdr3_aa: CASSHRGRGLSNQPQHF
cdr3_nt: TGTGCCAGCAGTCACAGGGGTAGGGGCCTAAGCAATCAGCCCCAGCATTTT